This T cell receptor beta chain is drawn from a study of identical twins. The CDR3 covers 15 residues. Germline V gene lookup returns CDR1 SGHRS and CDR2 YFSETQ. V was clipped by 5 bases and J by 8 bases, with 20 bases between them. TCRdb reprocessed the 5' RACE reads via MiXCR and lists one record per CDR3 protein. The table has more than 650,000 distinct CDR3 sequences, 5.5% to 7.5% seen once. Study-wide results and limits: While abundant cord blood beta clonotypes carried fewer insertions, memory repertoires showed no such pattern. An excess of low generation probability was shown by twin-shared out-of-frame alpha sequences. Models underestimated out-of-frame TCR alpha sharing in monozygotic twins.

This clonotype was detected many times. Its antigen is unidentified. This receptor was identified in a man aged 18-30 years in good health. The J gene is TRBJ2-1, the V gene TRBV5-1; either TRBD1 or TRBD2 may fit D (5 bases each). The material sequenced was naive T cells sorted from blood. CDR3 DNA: TGCGCCAGCAGTCGGATCCGGGACCGGGCGGATGAGCAGTTCTTC. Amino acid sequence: CASSRIRDRADEQFF.